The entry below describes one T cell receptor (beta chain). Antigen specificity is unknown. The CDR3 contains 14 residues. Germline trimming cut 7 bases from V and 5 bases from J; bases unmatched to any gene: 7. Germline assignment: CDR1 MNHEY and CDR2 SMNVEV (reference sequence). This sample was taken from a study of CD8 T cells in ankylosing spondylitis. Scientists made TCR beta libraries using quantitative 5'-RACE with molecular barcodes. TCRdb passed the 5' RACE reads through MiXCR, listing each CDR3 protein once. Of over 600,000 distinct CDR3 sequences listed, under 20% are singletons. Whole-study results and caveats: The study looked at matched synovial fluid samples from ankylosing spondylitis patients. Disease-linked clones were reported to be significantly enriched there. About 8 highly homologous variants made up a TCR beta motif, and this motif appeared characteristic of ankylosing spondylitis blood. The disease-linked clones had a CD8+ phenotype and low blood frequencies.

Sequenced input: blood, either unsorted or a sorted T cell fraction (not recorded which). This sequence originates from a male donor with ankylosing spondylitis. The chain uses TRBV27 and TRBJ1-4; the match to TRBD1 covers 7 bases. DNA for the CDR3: TGTGCCAGCAATTCGGGACAGCCCAATGAAAAACTGTTTTTT. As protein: CASNSGQPNEKLFF.